The 2 T cell receptor beta chains listed next were all sequenced from one sample in a study of blood T cells in healthy people across ages. A second 7 to 11 cycle PCR used barcoded and J-beta primers. TCRdb fed the 5' RACE reads into MiXCR, producing one record per CDR3 protein. The sample carries over a million distinct CDR3 sequences, roughly 59% recorded once. Sequencing was performed on blood. The receptors stem from a man aged 18 to 29 in good health.

The chain employs TRBV20-1 and TRBJ2-7; 8 positions agree with TRBD2. J lost 2 bases, V lost 8 bases, and 8 bases had no gene match. Per germline, CDR1 DFQATT and CDR2 SNEGSKA (reference sequence). The CDR3 is 13 amino acids. CDR3 sequence (DNA): TGCAGTACCGCGCCGGGACTAGCCTACGAGCAGTACTTC. Translating it yields CSTAPGLAYEQYF.

The chain carries TRBV3-1 and TRBJ1-4; D uncertain. This CDR3 is 15 amino acids long. Trimming stripped 0 bases from V and 8 bases from J, with 13 bases between. CDR1 is LGHDT, CDR2 YNNKEL, per germline (reference sequence). DNA of the CDR3: TGTGCCAGCAGCCAAGACGGAACCCGAGGGGAAAAACTGTTTTTT. Protein: CASSQDGTRGEKLFF.